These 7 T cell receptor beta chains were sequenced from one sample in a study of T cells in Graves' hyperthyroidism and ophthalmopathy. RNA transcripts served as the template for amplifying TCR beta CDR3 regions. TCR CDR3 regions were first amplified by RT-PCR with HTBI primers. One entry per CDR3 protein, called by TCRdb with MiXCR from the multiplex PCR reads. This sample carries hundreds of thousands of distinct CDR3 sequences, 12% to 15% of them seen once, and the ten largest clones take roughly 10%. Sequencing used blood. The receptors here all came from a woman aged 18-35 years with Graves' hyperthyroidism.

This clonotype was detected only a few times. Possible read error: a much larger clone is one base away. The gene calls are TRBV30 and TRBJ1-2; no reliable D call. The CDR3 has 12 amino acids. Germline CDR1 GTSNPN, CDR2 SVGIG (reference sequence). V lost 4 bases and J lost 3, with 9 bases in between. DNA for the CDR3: TGTGCCTGGACGCGAGGCGACTATGGCTACACCTTC. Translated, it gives CAWTRGDYGYTF.

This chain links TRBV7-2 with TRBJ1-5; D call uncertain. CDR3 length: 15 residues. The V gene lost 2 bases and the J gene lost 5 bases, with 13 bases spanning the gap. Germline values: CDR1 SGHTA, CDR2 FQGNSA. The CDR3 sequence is CASSLSGMGYQPQHF. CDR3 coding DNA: TGTGCCAGCAGCTTATCCGGGATGGGGTATCAGCCCCAGCATTTT.

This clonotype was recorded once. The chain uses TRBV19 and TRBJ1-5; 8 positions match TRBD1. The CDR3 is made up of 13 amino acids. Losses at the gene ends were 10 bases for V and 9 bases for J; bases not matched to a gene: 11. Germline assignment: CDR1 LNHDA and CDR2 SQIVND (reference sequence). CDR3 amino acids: CATNGQGRSPQHF. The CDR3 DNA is TGTGCCACCAATGGACAGGGTCGGTCGCCCCAGCATTTT.

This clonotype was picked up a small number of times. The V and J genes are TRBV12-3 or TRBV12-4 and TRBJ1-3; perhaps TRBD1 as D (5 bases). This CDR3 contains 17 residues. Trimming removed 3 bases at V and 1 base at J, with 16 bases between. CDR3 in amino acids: CASSFRGGRGSGNTIYF. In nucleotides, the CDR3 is TGTGCCAGCAGTTTTAGGGGAGGTAGAGGGTCTGGAAACACCATATATTTT.

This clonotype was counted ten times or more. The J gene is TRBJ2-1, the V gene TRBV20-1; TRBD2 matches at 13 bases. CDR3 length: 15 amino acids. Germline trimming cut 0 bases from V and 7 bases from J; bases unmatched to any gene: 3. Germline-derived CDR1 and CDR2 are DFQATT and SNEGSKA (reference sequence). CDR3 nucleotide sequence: TGCAGTGCTAGAGAAGGACTAGCGGGAGATAATGAGCAGTTCTTC. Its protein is CSAREGLAGDNEQFF.

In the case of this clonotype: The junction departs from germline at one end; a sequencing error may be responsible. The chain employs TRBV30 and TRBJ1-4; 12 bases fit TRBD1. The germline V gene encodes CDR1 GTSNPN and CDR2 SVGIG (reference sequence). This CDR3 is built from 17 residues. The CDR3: CAWGVRGTGGRDEKLFF. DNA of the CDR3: TGTGCCTGGGGTGTACGAGGGACAGGGGGCAGAGATGAAAAACTGTTTTTT.

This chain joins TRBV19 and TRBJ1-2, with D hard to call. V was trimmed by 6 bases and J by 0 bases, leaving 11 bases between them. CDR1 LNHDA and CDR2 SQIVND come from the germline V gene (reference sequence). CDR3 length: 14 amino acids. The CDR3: CASRQGGTNYGYTF. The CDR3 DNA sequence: TGTGCCAGTAGACAAGGAGGAACTAACTATGGCTACACCTTC. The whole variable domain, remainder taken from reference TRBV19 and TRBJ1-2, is DGGITQSPKYLFRKEGQNVTLSCEQNLNHDAMYWYRQDPGQGLRLIYYSQIVNDFQKGDIAEGYSVSREKKESFPLTVTSAQKNPTAFYLCASRQGGTNYGYTFGSGTRLTVV.